The T cell receptor beta chain under discussion was sequenced for a study of CD8+ T cells in alopecia areata. RNA extraction and reverse transcription yielded cDNA as sequencing template. Sequenced by immunoSEQ multiplex PCR; TCRdb stores in-frame clones only, minus some. The sample consists of 190,000 or so clones, 45% to 75% of them appearing once. Germline loops: CDR1 SGHRS, CDR2 YFSETQ. The CDR3 is made up of 16 amino acids. V lost 6 bases, J lost 0 bases, and 11 bases stayed unmatched. Notes on the study in general: Scalp and blood retained many expanded lesional clones during tofacitinib.

The treatment denotes: oral pan-JAK inhibitor, 5-10 mg twice daily. Of note for this clone: Its antigen is not identified.

The source of this sequence is a human donor with alopecia areata. Specimen: CD4+ T cells sorted from blood, collected at week 4, from a patient treated with tofacitinib. This rearrangement joins TRBV5-1 to TRBJ1-1, with 7 bases matching TRBD1. The CDR3 bases are TGCGCCAGCACCCGGGAAGGGGGCCTCCTGAACACTGAAGCTTTCTTT. This translates into CASTREGGLLNTEAFF.